This entry lists 30 T cell receptor beta chains sequenced from one sample in a study of cytotoxic CD8 clonotypes in ibrutinib-treated CLL. Clones were sequenced by immunoSEQ multiplex PCR, and TCRdb holds only the in-frame ones, with some missing. The sample includes 45,000 or so clones, over 60% of them seen just once. The input for sequencing was PBMCs, taken after 12 months of ibrutinib treatment. These receptors all stem from a human donor with chronic lymphocytic leukemia.

The CDR3 region is CASSQSGLAGEKGYEQYF. The DNA for the CDR3 is TGTGCCAGCAGCCAATCCGGACTAGCGGGGGAAAAGGGCTACGAGCAGTACTTC. The genes are TRBV4-2 and TRBJ2-7, with 13 bases lining up with TRBD2. Germline V lookup: CDR1 LGHNA, CDR2 YNFKEQ. CDR3 size: 18 residues. Trimming took 2 bases from V and 3 from J; bases not matched to a gene: 10.

The genes are TRBV18 and TRBJ2-7, with D uncertain. Germline-derived CDR1 and CDR2 are KGHSH and LQKENI. Deletions cut 3 bases from V and 2 bases from J, with 17 bases between. There are 16 residues in the CDR3. The CDR3 loop is CASSPRTPVYPYEQYF. The CDR3 DNA reads TGTGCCAGCTCACCCCGGACCCCCGTTTACCCCTACGAGCAGTACTTC.

The chain uses TRBV7-6 and TRBJ2-7; possible D gene TRBD2, 5 bases. CDR3 size: 18 residues. In germline, CDR1 is SGHVS, CDR2 FNYEAQ. V lost 1 base and J 3 bases, leaving 22 bases between the germline ends. As DNA, the CDR3 is TGTGCCAGCAGCTTAGACGTAGGACTGCTAAAATCCAACTACGAGCAGTACTTC. It translates to CASSLDVGLLKSNYEQYF.

This chain links TRBV11-2 with TRBJ2-7; 11 nucleotides align to TRBD2. The junction had 4 bases not matched to a gene; V was cut back by 3 bases and J by 6 bases. Germline V gene lookup returns CDR1 SGHAT and CDR2 FQNNGV. There are 14 residues in the CDR3. CDR3: CASSFSGRAPEQYF. In DNA, the CDR3 is TGTGCCAGCAGCTTTAGCGGGAGGGCCCCCGAGCAGTACTTC.

The chain recombines TRBV2 with TRBJ2-1; 8 nucleotides line up with TRBD2. Per germline, CDR1 SNHLY and CDR2 FYNNEI. J was trimmed by 7 bases and V by 8 bases; bases with no gene match: 4. The CDR3 length is 12 residues. This CDR3 is CASEASGNEQFF. Written as DNA, the CDR3 is TGTGCCAGCGAGGCTAGCGGGAATGAGCAGTTCTTC.

V gene TRBV5-1 combines with J gene TRBJ2-3, with D tentatively TRBD1 or TRBD2 (5 bases each). The V and J ends lost 1 base and 3 bases respectively, with 12 bases between them. Per germline, CDR1 SGHRS and CDR2 YFSETQ. CDR3 length equals 15 residues. The CDR3 region is CASSLQGRETDTQYF. The CDR3 DNA reads as TGCGCCAGCAGCTTGCAAGGCAGGGAGACAGATACGCAGTATTTT.

V usage is TRBV4-2 and J usage is TRBJ1-4; a weak D match, TRBD1 (5 bases). This CDR3 has 12 residues. Between the trimmed V and J ends, which lost 4 bases and 7 bases, there was a span of 7 bases. CDR1 and CDR2 (germline): LGHNA, YNFKEQ. CDR3 region: CASSPGGEKLFF. The CDR3 bases are TGTGCCAGCAGCCCCGGGGGTGAAAAACTGTTTTTT.

The chain carries TRBV9 and TRBJ2-1; no clear D. Germline V lookup: CDR1 SGDLS, CDR2 YYNGEE. The ends were cut back, 3 bases at V and 7 bases at J, with 20 bases in the middle. The CDR3 is made up of 16 amino acids. The CDR3 bases are TGTGCCAGCAGCGCCCCCCCCTCTAGAGGCGGTAATGAGCAGTTCTTC. Protein product: CASSAPPSRGGNEQFF.

The V call is TRBV4-1, the J call TRBJ2-7; no clear D gene. V lost 0 bases to trimming and J lost 5 bases, with 20 bases between them. The CDR3 is 17 residues long. Germline values: CDR1 MGHRA, CDR2 YSYEKL. CDR3 loop: CASSQDPPPFNRDEQYF. CDR3 bases: TGCGCCAGCAGCCAAGATCCCCCCCCCTTTAACCGGGACGAGCAGTACTTC.

The V gene is TRBV29-1, the J gene TRBJ2-1, with D uncertain. Germline-derived CDR1 and CDR2 are SQVTM and ANQGSEA. The CDR3 runs to 14 residues. Trimming left V 3 bases short and J 8 bases short, with 17 bases between. The CDR3 spells CSVDGLRNQYEQFF. The DNA of the CDR3 is TGCAGCGTTGACGGGCTTAGGAATCAGTATGAGCAGTTCTTC.

The chain is built from TRBV11-1 and TRBJ2-3, with D tentatively TRBD1 (6 bases). Germline V lookup: CDR1 SGHAT, CDR2 FQDESV (reference sequence). V lost 5 bases and J lost 3, with 15 bases in between. The CDR3 covers 15 residues. Here the CDR3 DNA reads TGTGCCAGCAGCACCCGACAGGTACAAACAGATACGCAGTATTTT. Its protein product is CASSTRQVQTDTQYF.

Only a few counts were recorded for this clone. The chain recombines TRBV16 with TRBJ2-7; D is uncertain. V was cut by 4 bases and J by 0 bases, with 1 base left in between. CDR3 length: 11 amino acids. CDR1 KGHSY and CDR2 FQNENV come from the germline V gene. DNA of the CDR3: TGTGCCAGCAGCCTCTCCTACGAGCAGTACTTC. As protein: CASSLSYEQYF.

The chain joins TRBV5-8 to TRBJ2-3, with 9 bases aligning to TRBD2. The CDR3 is 16 amino acids. Germline V gene sequence: CDR1 SGHTS, CDR2 YDEGEE. Losses at the gene ends were 0 bases for V and 1 base for J; bases not matched to a gene: 3. The CDR3 coding sequence is TGTGCCAGCAGCTTGGGAGCGGGAGGAGGCACAGATACGCAGTATTTT. It translates to CASSLGAGGGTDTQYF.

CDR3 in amino acids: CASSPDGTGQYF. As DNA, the CDR3 is TGTGCCAGCAGCCCCGACGGGACGGGTCAGTACTTC. The J gene is TRBJ2-4, the V gene TRBV7-9, with D possibly called TRBD1 or TRBD2 (5 bases each). Germline V lookup: CDR1 SEHNR, CDR2 FQNEAQ (reference sequence). The CDR3 runs to 12 residues. Trimming shortened V by 5 bases and J by 12 bases, and 14 bases separated the two germline ends.

This clone appeared a few times. In nucleotides, the CDR3 is TGTGCCAGCAGCGTAGTAGGGACGGAGACCTACAATGAGCAGTTCTTC. The encoded protein is CASSVVGTETYNEQFF. The chain recombines TRBV9 with TRBJ2-1, with D perhaps given as TRBD1 or TRBD2 (5 bases each). The CDR3 totals 16 residues. V dropped 0 bases and J dropped 2 bases, with 12 bases sitting between them. The germline gives CDR1 SGDLS, CDR2 YYNGEE.

There are a few counts of this clone. The chain carries TRBV6-4 and TRBJ2-1; 8 nucleotides match TRBD2. Germline CDR1 reads MRHNA; CDR2 reads SNTAGT. The CDR3 covers 15 residues. V gave up 3 bases and J gave up 2 bases; unmatched junction bases: 3. CDR3 amino acids: CASSEAGGTYNEQFF. The CDR3 nucleotides read TGTGCCAGCAGTGAGGCGGGAGGAACCTACAATGAGCAGTTCTTC.

The chain joins TRBV10-2 to TRBJ2-7; 11 bases map to TRBD2. This CDR3 is built from 15 residues. The V gene end was trimmed by 6 bases and the J gene end by 7 bases; junction bases not matched to a gene: 11. Germline V gene lookup returns CDR1 WSHSY and CDR2 SAAADI. The CDR3 here is CASSETSGISGEQYF. In DNA, the CDR3 is TGCGCCAGCAGCGAGACTAGCGGGATTTCTGGTGAGCAGTACTTC.

This chain joins TRBV5-6 and TRBJ2-6, with D hard to call. Trimming removed 0 bases from V and 0 bases from J, with 4 bases in between. CDR1 is SGHDT, CDR2 YYEEEE, per germline. The CDR3 consists of 15 residues. The CDR3 spells CASSLVFSGANVLTF. Here the CDR3 DNA reads TGTGCCAGCAGCTTGGTTTTCTCTGGGGCCAACGTCCTGACTTTC.

The chain joins TRBV7-8 to TRBJ2-1; possibly TRBD1 for D (6 bases). Germline-derived CDR1 and CDR2 are SGHVS and FQNEAQ. V was shortened by 0 bases and J by 7 bases, with 10 bases between the two germline ends. This CDR3 is built from 14 residues. CDR3 protein: CASSLAPTGNEQFF. As DNA, the CDR3 is TGTGCCAGCAGCTTAGCACCCACAGGGAATGAGCAGTTCTTC.

The chain couples TRBV10-1 to TRBJ2-2; 9 bases agree with TRBD1. V was clipped by 6 bases and J by 5 bases; unmatched bases: 1. The CDR3 is made up of 13 amino acids. Germline assignment: CDR1 WNHNN and CDR2 SYGVQD (reference sequence). The CDR3 DNA follows: TGCGCCAGCAGCGACAGGGGGACCGGGGAGCTGTTTTTT. The encoded protein is CASSDRGTGELFF.

The J gene is TRBJ2-5, the V gene TRBV7-2; a possible D gene is TRBD1 (5 bases). V was shortened by 2 bases and J by 2 bases, with 18 bases between the two germline ends. The V gene's germline CDR1 is SGHTA and CDR2 FQGNSA. This CDR3 contains 17 residues. The CDR3 here is CASSLRQGVLFQETQYF. The CDR3 DNA reads TGTGCCAGCAGCTTAAGGCAGGGCGTTCTATTTCAAGAGACCCAGTACTTC.

In this sample, this clone turned up once. The chain links TRBV28 to TRBJ2-7; D may be TRBD2 (5 bases). From germline, CDR1 is MDHEN and CDR2 SYDVKM. This CDR3 has 16 amino acids. V gave up 6 bases and J gave up 2 bases, with 20 bases separating them. For the CDR3, the DNA is TGTGCCAGCAGCCCAACTCACAGCGGTCTTACCTACGAGCAGTACTTC. Its translation is CASSPTHSGLTYEQYF.

This chain joins TRBV23-1 and TRBJ2-1, with 10 bases fitting TRBD1. TRBV23-1 is an open reading frame whose function is uncertain. J was trimmed by 7 bases and V by 2 bases; bases with no gene match: 8. The CDR3 has 16 amino acids. For the CDR3, the DNA is TGCGCCAGCAGTCAACCCTGGGGACAGGGGCGAAATGAGCAGTTCTTC. It is translated as CASSQPWGQGRNEQFF.

In its sample, this clone was seen a few times. DNA for the CDR3: TGTGCCAGCAGTGACCTGGGGGAAGGCTACGAGCAGTACTTC. The encoded protein is CASSDLGEGYEQYF. The chain couples TRBV6-4 to TRBJ2-7, with D perhaps being TRBD1 or TRBD2 (5 bases each). Germline CDR1 and CDR2: MRHNA and SNTAGT. The length of the CDR3 is 14 residues. V shed 2 bases and J shed 3 bases, with 11 bases lying between them.

The table lists this clone with a few counts. This chain joins TRBV2 and TRBJ1-5, with TRBD1 matching 8 bases. The CDR3 covers 14 residues. Losses at the gene ends were 5 bases for V and 6 bases for J; bases not matched to a gene: 6. Germline-derived CDR1 and CDR2 are SNHLY and FYNNEI. The chain's CDR3 is CASSQTGDTQPQHF. The CDR3 nucleotides are TGTGCCAGCAGTCAGACAGGGGATACTCAGCCCCAGCATTTT.

The rearrangement joins TRBV6-1 to TRBJ1-2, with a weak D call TRBD1 (6 bases). V was pared by 6 bases and J by 4 bases, with 15 bases between. There are 14 residues in the CDR3. Germline V gene lookup returns CDR1 MNHNS and CDR2 SASEGT. The chain's CDR3 is CASSPRGAIYGYTF. The CDR3 coding sequence is TGTGCCAGCAGCCCCAGGGGCGCTATCTATGGCTACACCTTC.

V is TRBV19 and J is TRBJ1-1, with TRBD1 identical over 7 bases. The trim removed 3 bases at V and 1 base at J, leaving 2 bases unmatched. Germline lookup yields CDR1 LNHDA and CDR2 SQIVND (reference sequence). The CDR3 is 14 residues long. The CDR3 bases are TGTGCCAGTAGTATCCAGGGGGGGAACACTGAAGCTTTCTTT. It specifies CASSIQGGNTEAFF.

The V and J genes are TRBV28 and TRBJ1-5; tentative D call: TRBD1 (5 bases). Germline V CDR1 and CDR2: MDHEN, SYDVKM. The V gene lost 6 bases and the J gene lost 5 bases, with 11 bases spanning the gap. CDR3 length equals 13 residues. CDR3 sequence reads: CASRQEGHQPQHF. The CDR3 DNA follows: TGTGCCAGCAGACAGGAGGGCCATCAGCCCCAGCATTTT.

This rearrangement joins TRBV7-8 to TRBJ2-1, with D possibly TRBD2 on 6 matching bases. CDR3 length: 13 residues. The V end was cut by 5 bases, the J end by 5 bases, with 10 bases between. Germline V lookup: CDR1 SGHVS, CDR2 FQNEAQ. The CDR3 sequence is CASSPGTHNEQFF. CDR3 nucleotide sequence: TGTGCCAGCAGCCCCGGGACTCACAATGAGCAGTTCTTC.

This sequence joins TRBV7-6 and TRBJ1-4; no clear D gene. The ends were cut back, 2 bases at V and 13 bases at J, with 17 bases in the middle. Germline lookup yields CDR1 SGHVS and CDR2 FNYEAQ. The CDR3 has 14 residues. CDR3 nucleotides: TGTGCCAGCAGCTTAATGGGTTCCCACAGTGGACTGTTTTTT. It is translated as CASSLMGSHSGLFF.